The rows below give T cell receptor beta chains drawn from one sample of a study of blood T cell repertoires in COVID-19. Profiling relied on immunoSEQ multiplex PCR, and the TCRdb table lists in-frame clones only, not all of them. The sample carries 96,000 or so clones, 90% recorded once. Sequenced input: peripheral blood. The source is a man in his 60s with acute or convalescent COVID-19. CDR3s include the opening cysteine and the closing phenylalanine or tryptophan. D genes are given only for firm matches.

CDR3 DNA: TGTGCCAGCAGTCCAGGGGGGCATAGCAATCAGCCCCAGCATTTT; CDR3 protein: CASSPGGHSNQPQHF; J gene: TRBJ1-5; D gene: TRBD1; V gene: TRBV6-5
CDR3 DNA: TGTGCCAGCAGGACGACAGGTTGGTCTGAAAAACTGTTTTTT; CDR3 protein: CASRTTGWSEKLFF; J gene: TRBJ1-4; D gene: -; V gene: TRBV28
CDR3 DNA: TGTGCCAGCTCGACATCCGACAGGAGCTCTGGAAACACCATATATTTT; CDR3 protein: CASSTSDRSSGNTIYF; J gene: TRBJ1-3; D gene: -; V gene: TRBV18
CDR3 DNA: TGTGCCAGCAGCTTGTCAGGGTTGGGGCAGCCCCAGCATTTT; CDR3 protein: CASSLSGLGQPQHF; J gene: TRBJ1-5; D gene: -; V gene: TRBV5-6
CDR3 DNA: TGTGCCTGGAGTGTACGGGGCAATCAGCCCCAGCATTTT; CDR3 protein: CAWSVRGNQPQHF; J gene: TRBJ1-5; D gene: -; V gene: TRBV30
CDR3 DNA: TGTGCCAGCAGCTTTTCGAACTATGGCTACACCTTC; CDR3 protein: CASSFSNYGYTF; J gene: TRBJ1-2; D gene: -; V gene: TRBV11-3
CDR3 DNA: TGTGCCAGTAGTTCCGGACAGGGGGCCAACGAGCAGTACTTC; CDR3 protein: CASSSGQGANEQYF; J gene: TRBJ2-7; D gene: TRBD1; V gene: TRBV19
CDR3 DNA: TGTGCCAGCAGCTCCGCGGACAGGGGCGACTATGGCTACACCTTC; CDR3 protein: CASSSADRGDYGYTF; J gene: TRBJ1-2; D gene: TRBD1; V gene: TRBV7-9
CDR3 DNA: TGTGCCAGCAGCCAAGTCGGGGGGCAGGGAGACGAGCAGTACTTC; CDR3 protein: CASSQVGGQGDEQYF; J gene: TRBJ2-7; D gene: -; V gene: TRBV4-2
CDR3 DNA: TGCGCCAGCAGCCAAGATGTTGCACTGACCGGCGGAAACATTCAGTACTTC; CDR3 protein: CASSQDVALTGGNIQYF; J gene: TRBJ2-4; D gene: -; V gene: TRBV4-3
CDR3 DNA: TGTGCCAGCAGAAAGGGACAGGGGTGGAACACTGAAGCTTTCTTT; CDR3 protein: CASRKGQGWNTEAFF; J gene: TRBJ1-1; D gene: TRBD1; V gene: TRBV5-4
CDR3 DNA: TGTGCCAGCAGTGAAGGTTTTCCAGGGTCGAGCGGCTACACCTTC; CDR3 protein: CASSEGFPGSSGYTF; J gene: TRBJ1-2; D gene: -; V gene: TRBV2
CDR3 DNA: TGTGCCAGCAGCCTACAGACAGGGGGCGGAAACACCATATATTTT; CDR3 protein: CASSLQTGGGNTIYF; J gene: TRBJ1-3; D gene: TRBD1; V gene: TRBV9